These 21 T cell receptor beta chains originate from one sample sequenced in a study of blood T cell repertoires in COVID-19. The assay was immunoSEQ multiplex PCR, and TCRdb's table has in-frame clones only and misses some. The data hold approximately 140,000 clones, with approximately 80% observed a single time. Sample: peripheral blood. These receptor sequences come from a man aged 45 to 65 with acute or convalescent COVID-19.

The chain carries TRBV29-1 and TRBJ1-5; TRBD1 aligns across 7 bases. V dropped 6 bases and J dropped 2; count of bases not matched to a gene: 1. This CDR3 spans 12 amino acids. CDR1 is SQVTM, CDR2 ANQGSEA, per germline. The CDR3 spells CSVGQGNQPQHF. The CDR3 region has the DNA TGCAGCGTCGGACAGGGCAATCAGCCCCAGCATTTT.

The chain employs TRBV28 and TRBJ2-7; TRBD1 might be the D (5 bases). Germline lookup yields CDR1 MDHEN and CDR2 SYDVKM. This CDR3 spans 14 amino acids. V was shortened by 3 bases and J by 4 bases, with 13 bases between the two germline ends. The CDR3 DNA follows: TGTGCCAGCAGTTTCAGGGCCTCCGGTTACGAGCAGTACGTC. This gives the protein CASSFRASGYEQYV.

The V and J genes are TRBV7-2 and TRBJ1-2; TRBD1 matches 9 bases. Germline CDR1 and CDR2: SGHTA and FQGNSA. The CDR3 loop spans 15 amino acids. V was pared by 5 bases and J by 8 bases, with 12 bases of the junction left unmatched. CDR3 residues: CASSTKPGQGSGYTF. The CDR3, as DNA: TGTGCCAGCAGCACGAAACCGGGACAGGGTAGCGGCTACACCTTC.

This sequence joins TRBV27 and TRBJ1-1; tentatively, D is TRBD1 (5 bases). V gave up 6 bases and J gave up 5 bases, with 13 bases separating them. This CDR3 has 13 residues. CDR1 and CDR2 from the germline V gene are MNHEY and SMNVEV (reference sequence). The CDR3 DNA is TGTGCCAGCAGCCCCGGGGCGGGGACTGAAGCTTTCTTT. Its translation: CASSPGAGTEAFF.

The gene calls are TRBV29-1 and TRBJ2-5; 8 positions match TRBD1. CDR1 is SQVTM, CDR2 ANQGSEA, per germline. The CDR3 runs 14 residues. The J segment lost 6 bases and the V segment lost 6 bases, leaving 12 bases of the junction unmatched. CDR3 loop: CSVVRTGIGKTQYF. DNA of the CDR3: TGCAGCGTCGTAAGGACAGGGATCGGGAAGACCCAGTACTTC.

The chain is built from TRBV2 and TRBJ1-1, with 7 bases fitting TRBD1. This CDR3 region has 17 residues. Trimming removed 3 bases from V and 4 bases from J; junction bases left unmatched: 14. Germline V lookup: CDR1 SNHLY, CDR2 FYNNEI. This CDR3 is CASSDAALRGSGTEAFF. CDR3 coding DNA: TGTGCCAGCAGTGATGCCGCCCTCAGGGGGTCGGGCACTGAAGCTTTCTTT.

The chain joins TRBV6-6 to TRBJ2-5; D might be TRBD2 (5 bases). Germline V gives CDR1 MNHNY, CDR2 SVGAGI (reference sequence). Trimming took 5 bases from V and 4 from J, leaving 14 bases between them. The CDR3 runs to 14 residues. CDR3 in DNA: TGTGCCAGCAGTAAGACTAATGGCCGAGAGACCCAGTACTTC. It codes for CASSKTNGRETQYF.

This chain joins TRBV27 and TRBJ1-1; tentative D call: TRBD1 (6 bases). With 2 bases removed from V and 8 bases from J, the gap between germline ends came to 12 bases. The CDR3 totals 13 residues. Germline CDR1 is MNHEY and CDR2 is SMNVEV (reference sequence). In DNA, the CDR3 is TGTGCCAGCAGTTTAGTCAGGGGAGTCGAAGCTTTCTTT. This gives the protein CASSLVRGVEAFF.

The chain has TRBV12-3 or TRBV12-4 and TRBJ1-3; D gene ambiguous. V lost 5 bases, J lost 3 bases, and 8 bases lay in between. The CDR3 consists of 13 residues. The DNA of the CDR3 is TGTGCCAGCAGTCCCCTCAGTGGAAACACCATATATTTT. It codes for CASSPLSGNTIYF.

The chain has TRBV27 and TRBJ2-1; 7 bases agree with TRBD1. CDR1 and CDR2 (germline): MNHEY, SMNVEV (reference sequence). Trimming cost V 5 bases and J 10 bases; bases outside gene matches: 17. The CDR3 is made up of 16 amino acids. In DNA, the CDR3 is TGTGCCAGCAGTACCCCGACAGGGAACTCCCGTCGGGAGCAGTTCTTC. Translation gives CASSTPTGNSRREQFF.

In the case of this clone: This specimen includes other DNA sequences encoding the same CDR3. The DNA for the CDR3 is TGTGCCAGCAGCCGGGACAGGGGGTACGAGCAGTACTTC. Encoded protein: CASSRDRGYEQYF. The V and J genes are TRBV3-1 (or the pseudogene TRBV3-2) and TRBJ2-7, with TRBD1 matching 11 bases. The CDR3 has 13 amino acids. Germline-derived CDR1 and CDR2 are LGHDT and YNNKEL (reference sequence). V shed 4 bases and J 4 bases; nucleotides not matched to a gene: 0.

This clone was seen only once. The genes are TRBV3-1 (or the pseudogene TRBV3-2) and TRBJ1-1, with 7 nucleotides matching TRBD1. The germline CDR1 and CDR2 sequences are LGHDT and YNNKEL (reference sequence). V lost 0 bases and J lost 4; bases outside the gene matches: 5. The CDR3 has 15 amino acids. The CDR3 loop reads CASSQDRDRPTEAFF. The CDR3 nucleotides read TGTGCCAGCAGCCAAGACCGGGACAGACCCACTGAAGCTTTCTTT.

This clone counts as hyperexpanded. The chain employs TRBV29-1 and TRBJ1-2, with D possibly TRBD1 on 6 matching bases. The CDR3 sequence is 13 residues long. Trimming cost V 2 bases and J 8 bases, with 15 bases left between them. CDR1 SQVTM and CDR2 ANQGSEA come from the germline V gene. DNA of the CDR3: TGCAGCGTTGAAACAGGGCTACGTTGGGGCTACACCTTC. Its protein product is CSVETGLRWGYTF.

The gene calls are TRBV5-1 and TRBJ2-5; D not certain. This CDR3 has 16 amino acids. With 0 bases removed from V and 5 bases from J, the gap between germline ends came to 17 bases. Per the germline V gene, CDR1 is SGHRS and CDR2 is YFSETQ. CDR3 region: CASSLDSSSRWETQYF. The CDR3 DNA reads TGCGCCAGCAGCTTGGATTCTAGTAGTCGGTGGGAGACCCAGTACTTC.

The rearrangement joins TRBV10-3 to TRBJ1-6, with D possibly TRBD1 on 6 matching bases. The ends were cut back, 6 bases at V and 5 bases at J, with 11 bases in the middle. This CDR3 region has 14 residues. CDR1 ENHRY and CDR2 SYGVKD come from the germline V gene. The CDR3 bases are TGTGCCATCAGCGATGACAGGAATAATTCACCCCTCCACTTT. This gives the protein CAISDDRNNSPLHF.

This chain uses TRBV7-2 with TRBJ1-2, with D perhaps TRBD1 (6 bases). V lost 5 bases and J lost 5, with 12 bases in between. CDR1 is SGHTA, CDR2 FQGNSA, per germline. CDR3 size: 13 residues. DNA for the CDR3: TGTGCCAGCAGCCAAGAACAGGGATATGGCTACACCTTC. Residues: CASSQEQGYGYTF.

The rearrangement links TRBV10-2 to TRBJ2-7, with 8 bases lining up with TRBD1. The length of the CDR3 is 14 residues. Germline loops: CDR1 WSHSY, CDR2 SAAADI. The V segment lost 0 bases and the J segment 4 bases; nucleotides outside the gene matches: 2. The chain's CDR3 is CASSESRQGYEQYV. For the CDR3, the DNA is TGCGCCAGCAGTGAGTCGAGACAGGGGTACGAGCAGTACGTC.

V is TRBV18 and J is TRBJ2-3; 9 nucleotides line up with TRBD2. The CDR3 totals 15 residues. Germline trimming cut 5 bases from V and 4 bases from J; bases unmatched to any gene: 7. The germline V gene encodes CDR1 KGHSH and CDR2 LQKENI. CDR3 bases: TGTGCCAGCTCAAGGGCGGGGGGGCCAGCAGATACGCAGTATTTT. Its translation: CASSRAGGPADTQYF.

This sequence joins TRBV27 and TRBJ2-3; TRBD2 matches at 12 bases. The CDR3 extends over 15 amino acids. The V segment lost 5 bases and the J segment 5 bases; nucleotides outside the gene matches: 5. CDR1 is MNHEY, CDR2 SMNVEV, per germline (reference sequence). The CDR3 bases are TGTGCCAGCAGTCCGACTAGCGGGGGCTTAGATACGCAGTATTTT. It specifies CASSPTSGGLDTQYF.

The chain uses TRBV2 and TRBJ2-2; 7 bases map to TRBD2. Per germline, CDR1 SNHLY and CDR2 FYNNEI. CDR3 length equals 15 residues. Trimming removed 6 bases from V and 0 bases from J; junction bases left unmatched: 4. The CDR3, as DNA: TGTGCCAGCAGCGAGCTAGCGGCGAACACCGGGGAGCTGTTTTTT. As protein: CASSELAANTGELFF.

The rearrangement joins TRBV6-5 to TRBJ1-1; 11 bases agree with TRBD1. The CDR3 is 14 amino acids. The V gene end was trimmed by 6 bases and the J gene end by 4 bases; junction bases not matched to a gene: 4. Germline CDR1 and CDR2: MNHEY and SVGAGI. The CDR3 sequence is CASSRTGGSTEAFF. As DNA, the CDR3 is TGTGCCAGCAGCAGGACAGGGGGCAGCACTGAAGCTTTCTTT.